Below are 31 T cell receptor beta chains sequenced from a single sample in a study of blood T cell repertoires in COVID-19. Profiled with immunoSEQ multiplex PCR; TCRdb holds only in-frame clones, not every one. Of more than 95,000 clones in the sample, about 80% are singletons; the top ten hold about 3.3%. The source material was peripheral blood. The receptors were gathered from a woman of 80 years or more with active or convalescent COVID-19.

This clone has just a few counts. The J gene is TRBJ1-4, the V gene TRBV5-1, with TRBD1 identical over 8 bases. Germline assignment: CDR1 SGHRS and CDR2 YFSETQ. The CDR3 sequence is 15 residues long. V lost 4 bases to trimming and J lost 0 bases; unmatched junction nucleotides: 2. The DNA of the CDR3 is TGCGCCAGCAGCGGACAGGGTGCAACTAATGAAAAACTGTTTTTT. It encodes CASSGQGATNEKLFF.

In this sample, this clone turned up a few times. This chain connects TRBV5-1 to TRBJ1-6; TRBD1 matches 7 bases. The V gene's germline CDR1 is SGHRS and CDR2 YFSETQ. This CDR3 spans 17 amino acids. The junction had 9 bases not matched to a gene; V was cut back by 4 bases and J by 2 bases. The chain's CDR3 is CASSLTIQGTYNSPLHF. CDR3 nucleotide sequence: TGCGCCAGCAGCCTCACCATACAGGGGACCTATAATTCACCCCTCCACTTT.

This sequence joins TRBV5-4 and TRBJ1-4; 12 nucleotides align to TRBD1. Germline-derived CDR1 and CDR2 are SGHNT and YYREEE (reference sequence). V was clipped by 3 bases and J by 3 bases; unmatched bases: 6. The CDR3 has 17 residues. CDR3 DNA sequence: TGTGCCAGCAGCTCGGGACAGGGGGCTCTGGCTAATGAAAAACTGTTTTTT. Its protein is CASSSGQGALANEKLFF.

The chain joins TRBV7-9 to TRBJ2-2; tentative D call: TRBD2 (5 bases). The CDR3 has 15 residues. Deletions cut 7 bases from V and 2 bases from J, with 14 bases between. Per the germline V gene, CDR1 is SEHNR and CDR2 is FQNEAQ (reference sequence). In nucleotides, the CDR3 is TGTGCCAGCATCGAACGGACGGGAAACACCGGGGAGCTGTTTTTT. This translates into CASIERTGNTGELFF.

The chain links TRBV2 to TRBJ2-1, with D perhaps matching TRBD2 (6 bases). V lost 6 bases and J 7 bases, leaving 7 bases between the germline ends. CDR1 SNHLY and CDR2 FYNNEI come from the germline V gene. The CDR3 sequence is 11 residues long. CDR3 region: CASSGLNEQFF. The CDR3 DNA reads TGTGCCAGCAGCGGACTAAATGAGCAGTTCTTC.

The chain employs TRBV28 and TRBJ1-1; D is undetermined. V was shortened by 4 bases and J by 1 base, with 16 bases between the two germline ends. The length of the CDR3 is 16 residues. Germline V gene sequence: CDR1 MDHEN, CDR2 SYDVKM. The CDR3 DNA sequence: TGTGCCAGCAGTTCCAACCCCGGGAGCGGGAACACTGAAGCTTTCTTT. This translates into CASSSNPGSGNTEAFF.

In its sample, this clone was seen a few times. This sequence joins TRBV23-1 and TRBJ2-7; 9 bases fit TRBD1. TRBV23-1 is an ORF, with its function uncertain. V trimming: 4 bases; J trimming: 0 bases; junction bases outside the gene matches: 4. This CDR3 has 15 amino acids. This chain's CDR3 is CASSPTGGISYEQYF. CDR3 nucleotide sequence: TGCGCCAGCAGTCCAACAGGGGGCATCTCCTACGAGCAGTACTTC.

The V gene is TRBV12-5, the J gene TRBJ2-1; 8 bases are shared with TRBD1. Germline V gene sequence: CDR1 LGHNT, CDR2 FRNRAP. CDR3 length: 14 residues. J gave up 13 bases and V 5 bases, and 13 bases lay outside the gene matches. The CDR3 spells CASGLTGARPRQFF. In DNA form, the CDR3 reads TGTGCTAGTGGTCTGACAGGGGCACGTCCCCGCCAGTTCTTC.

The J gene is TRBJ1-2, the V gene TRBV19; tentatively, D is TRBD1 (6 bases). The CDR3 sequence is 13 residues long. The V end lost 7 bases, the J end lost 4 bases, and 13 bases lay between the germline ends. Germline-derived CDR1 and CDR2 are LNHDA and SQIVND (reference sequence). Here the CDR3 DNA reads TGTGCCAGTAATACCGGGACAAGCTATGGCTACACCTTC. As protein: CASNTGTSYGYTF.

The chain recombines TRBV21-1 with TRBJ2-4; the table's D call, TRBD1, was not checked against the DNA. TRBV21-1 corresponds to a pseudogene. This CDR3 is 18 amino acids long. The CDR3 here is CASSRRPGTFIAKNIQYF. For the CDR3, the DNA is TGTGCCAGCAGCCGGCGCCCCGGGACATTTATAGCCAAAAACATTCAGTACTTC.

The chain has TRBV19 and TRBJ1-2; possibly TRBD1 for D (5 bases). This CDR3 is 13 amino acids long. V dropped 8 bases and J dropped 5 bases, with 15 bases sitting between them. Looked up from germline, CDR1 is LNHDA and CDR2 is SQIVND (reference sequence). The CDR3 DNA reads TGTGCCAGTCGTTTGGGAGGGGCGTATGGCTACACCTTC. It yields the protein CASRLGGAYGYTF.

The V call is TRBV19, the J call TRBJ1-5; a possible D gene is TRBD1 (5 bases). V was shortened by 5 bases and J by 3 bases, with 11 bases between the two germline ends. CDR1 and CDR2 (germline): LNHDA, SQIVND (reference sequence). CDR3 length equals 14 residues. CDR3 coding DNA: TGTGCCAGTAGTCTCCGGGACTTCAATCAGCCCCAGCATTTT. Translating it yields CASSLRDFNQPQHF. The variable domain in full, with the rest retrieved from reference TRBV19 and TRBJ1-5, is DGGITQSPKYLFRKEGQNVTLSCEQNLNHDAMYWYRQDPGQGLRLIYYSQIVNDFQKGDIAEGYSVSREKKESFPLTVTSAQKNPTAFYLCASSLRDFNQPQHFGDGTRLSIL.

This sequence joins TRBV2 and TRBJ1-6; the match to TRBD1 covers 7 bases. The CDR3 is made up of 14 amino acids. Germline V gene data show CDR1 as SNHLY and CDR2 as FYNNEI. V was pared by 7 bases and J by 7 bases, with 7 bases of the junction left unmatched. This CDR3 reads CASNRQGSNSPLHF. The CDR3 nucleotides are TGTGCCAGCAATAGACAGGGTAGCAATTCACCCCTCCACTTT.

This sequence joins TRBV9 and TRBJ2-6; possibly TRBD2 for D (6 bases). V shed 0 bases and J shed 0 bases, with 13 bases lying between them. This CDR3 region has 18 residues. The germline V gene has CDR1 SGDLS and CDR2 YYNGEE. The chain's CDR3 is CASSVDPGLSSGANVLTF. CDR3 sequence (DNA): TGTGCCAGCAGCGTAGACCCGGGACTGAGCTCTGGGGCCAACGTCCTGACTTTC.

This chain links TRBV10-3 with TRBJ2-3; D might be TRBD2 (7 bases). The length of the CDR3 is 16 residues. CDR1 is ENHRY and CDR2 is SYGVKD in the germline V gene. The germline V and J ends were trimmed by 3 bases and 6 bases, with 19 bases remaining between them. The CDR3 nucleotides read TGTGCCATCAGTGACCGGGGGGCGGATCTCGTTGATACGCAGTATTTT. Its translation: CAISDRGADLVDTQYF.

V is TRBV6-4 and J is TRBJ2-1; D may be TRBD2 (6 bases). There are 16 residues in the CDR3. V gave up 3 bases and J gave up 0 bases, with 12 bases separating them. Per the germline V gene, CDR1 is MRHNA and CDR2 is SNTAGT. CDR3 sequence: CASSETRFRSYNEQFF. The CDR3 nucleotides read TGTGCCAGCAGTGAGACTAGGTTTCGCTCCTACAATGAGCAGTTCTTC.

A few counts support this clone. The chain recombines TRBV5-1 with TRBJ1-1, with 11 bases lining up with TRBD1. V gave up 2 bases and J gave up 5 bases; unmatched junction bases: 2. Germline V gene data show CDR1 as SGHRS and CDR2 as YFSETQ. This CDR3 contains 14 residues. The CDR3 nucleotides read TGCGCCAGCAGCTTAGGACAGGGGGCAACTGAAGCTTTCTTT. Translated: CASSLGQGATEAFF.

This clone showed up just a few times. The V call is TRBV9, the J call TRBJ2-7, with D possibly being TRBD2 (6 bases). The germline gives CDR1 SGDLS, CDR2 YYNGEE. The V gene lost 0 bases and the J gene lost 2 bases, with 12 bases spanning the gap. The length of the CDR3 is 15 residues. The CDR3 DNA reads as TGTGCCAGCAGCGTAGACGGGACTCTCGCCTACGAGCAGTACTTC. Its translation is CASSVDGTLAYEQYF.

The J gene is TRBJ1-5, the V gene TRBV29-1, with D perhaps TRBD1 (6 bases). V was shortened by 6 bases and J by 3 bases, with 9 bases between the two germline ends. CDR1 and CDR2 (germline): SQVTM, ANQGSEA. The CDR3 consists of 12 residues. The CDR3 coding sequence is TGCAGCGTCGGACAGAACAATCAGCCCCAGCATTTT. This translates into CSVGQNNQPQHF. Complete variable domain (other parts from reference TRBV29-1 and TRBJ1-5): SAVISQKPSRDICQRGTSLTIQCQVDSQVTMMFWYRQQPGQSLTLIATANQGSEATYESGFVIDKFPISRPNLTFSTLTVSNMSPEDSSIYLCSVGQNNQPQHFGDGTRLSIL.

This chain uses TRBV5-1 with TRBJ2-1, with D possibly matching TRBD2 (6 bases). The germline CDR1 and CDR2 sequences are SGHRS and YFSETQ. Trimming pared 3 bases from V and 3 bases from J, leaving 13 bases between. The length of the CDR3 is 15 residues. The CDR3 nucleotides are TGCGCCAGCAGCTCTGCCCCCGGGAGCTACAATGAGCAGTTCTTC. It yields the protein CASSSAPGSYNEQFF.

The CDR3 coding sequence is TGTGCCAGCAGCCAGACAGGGGGCTCCTATGGCTACACCTTC. As protein: CASSQTGGSYGYTF. The chain joins TRBV7-6 to TRBJ1-2, with 10 positions matching TRBD1. Losses at the gene ends were 5 bases for V and 4 bases for J; bases not matched to a gene: 4. CDR3 length: 14 residues. The germline V gene has CDR1 SGHVS and CDR2 FNYEAQ.

This clone was observed a single time. The chain combines TRBV29-1 with TRBJ2-1; D may be TRBD2 (7 bases). The CDR3 has 15 residues. Trimming stripped 7 bases from V and 6 bases from J, with 22 bases between. Germline CDR1 SQVTM, CDR2 ANQGSEA. CDR3 sequence (DNA): TGCAGCGCCGCCACGGGGGGCGGGCTGGGCAATGAGCAGTTCTTC. Protein: CSAATGGGLGNEQFF.

The chain couples TRBV29-1 to TRBJ1-6; tentative D call: TRBD1 (6 bases). V lost 3 bases, J lost 10 bases, and 10 bases lay in between. This CDR3 has 12 residues. Germline V gives CDR1 SQVTM, CDR2 ANQGSEA. The CDR3 DNA reads TGCAGCGTTGACAGGGGTGGATCACCCCTCCACTTT. Its translation is CSVDRGGSPLHF. The full variable domain, with the rest looked up from reference TRBV29-1 and TRBJ1-6, is SAVISQKPSRDICQRGTSLTIQCQVDSQVTMMFWYRQQPGQSLTLIATANQGSEATYESGFVIDKFPISRPNLTFSTLTVSNMSPEDSSIYLCSVDRGGSPLHFGNGTRLTVT.

This clone was observed a few times. Here the CDR3 reads CASSPGSGDQETQYF. The DNA of the CDR3 is TGCGCCAGCAGCCCGGGATCGGGAGACCAAGAGACCCAGTACTTC. The J gene is TRBJ2-5, the V gene TRBV4-3, with D tentatively TRBD2 (6 bases). V shed 4 bases and J shed 0 bases, with 12 bases lying between them. The germline gives CDR1 LGHNA, CDR2 YSLEER. The CDR3 extends over 15 amino acids.

The rearrangement joins TRBV28 to TRBJ1-5; TRBD1 is a possible D gene (5 bases). The CDR3 loop spans 19 amino acids. Deletions cut 2 bases from V and 3 bases from J, with 23 bases between. Germline lookup yields CDR1 MDHEN and CDR2 SYDVKM. The CDR3 loop is CASSLDPWGLGVVNQPQHF. The CDR3 DNA sequence: TGTGCCAGCAGTTTAGACCCCTGGGGCTTAGGGGTTGTCAATCAGCCCCAGCATTTT.

The chain joins TRBV19 to TRBJ2-3; D call uncertain. CDR1 and CDR2 from the germline V gene are LNHDA and SQIVND (reference sequence). The germline V and J ends were trimmed by 3 bases and 6 bases, with 10 bases remaining between them. The CDR3 consists of 13 residues. This CDR3 is CASSISTSDTQYF. CDR3 coding DNA: TGTGCCAGTAGTATCTCCACATCGGATACGCAGTATTTT. Full variable domain (outside the CDR3, taken from reference TRBV19 and TRBJ2-3): DGGITQSPKYLFRKEGQNVTLSCEQNLNHDAMYWYRQDPGQGLRLIYYSQIVNDFQKGDIAEGYSVSREKKESFPLTVTSAQKNPTAFYLCASSISTSDTQYFGPGTRLTVL.

This rearrangement joins TRBV7-2 to TRBJ2-3; D perhaps matches TRBD1 (6 bases). The CDR3 spans 15 residues. The V gene lost 2 bases and the J gene lost 1 base, with 10 bases spanning the gap. Germline CDR1 reads SGHTA; CDR2 reads FQGNSA. The CDR3 protein is CASSLQGPGTDTQYF. CDR3 DNA sequence: TGTGCCAGCAGCTTACAGGGGCCGGGCACAGATACGCAGTATTTT.

The rearrangement joins TRBV11-2 to TRBJ1-1; a possible D gene is TRBD1 (5 bases). Germline assignment: CDR1 SGHAT and CDR2 FQNNGV. With 3 bases removed from V and 1 base from J, the gap between germline ends came to 18 bases. The CDR3 totals 17 residues. This CDR3 is CASSFRRVTYENTEAFF. CDR3 DNA sequence: TGTGCCAGCAGCTTCCGCAGGGTAACTTACGAGAACACTGAAGCTTTCTTT.

This chain links TRBV28 with TRBJ2-5; D may be TRBD1 (6 bases). Germline V gene sequence: CDR1 MDHEN, CDR2 SYDVKM. The CDR3 is 16 residues long. Deletions cut 5 bases from V and 4 bases from J, with 20 bases between. In DNA form, the CDR3 reads TGTGCCAGCAGTCCTAACTACAGGGTAGGGGGAGAGACCCAGTACTTC. Residues: CASSPNYRVGGETQYF.

V and J are TRBV3-1 (or the pseudogene TRBV3-2) and TRBJ1-1, with TRBD1 matching 8 bases. This CDR3 has 15 residues. Germline V gene sequence: CDR1 LGHDT, CDR2 YNNKEL (reference sequence). V gave up 0 bases and J gave up 7 bases; unmatched junction bases: 7. CDR3 nucleotide sequence: TGTGCCAGCAGCCAAGATAACAGGGGGACGGGTGAAGCTTTCTTT. Translated, it gives CASSQDNRGTGEAFF.

The J gene is TRBJ1-1, the V gene TRBV27; TRBD1 matches 9 bases. This CDR3 comprises 13 residues. Trimming at V came to 6 bases and at J to 10 bases, leaving 9 bases not matched to a gene. CDR1 and CDR2 (germline): MNHEY, SMNVEV (reference sequence). The CDR3: CASRRPPGQGAFF. In nucleotides, the CDR3 is TGTGCCAGCAGGCGCCCTCCGGGACAGGGAGCTTTCTTT.